The rows below give T cell receptor beta chains drawn from one sample of a study of blood T cell repertoires in COVID-19. Sequencing used immunoSEQ multiplex PCR; TCRdb keeps in-frame clones, though not all of them. The sample records about 370,000 clones, roughly nine tenths being singletons. The sequenced material came from peripheral blood. Source of these receptors: a woman in her 30s with COVID-19, enrolled during active disease. Both conserved end residues are part of each CDR3. D genes are given only for firm matches. Part of the rows lack a size; the others show once, few, many or a class for expanded clones.

j_gene,d_gene,abundance,v_gene,CDR3nt,CDR3aa
TRBJ2-3,.,.,TRBV29-1,TGCAGCGTTGAAACTGGTTTTACAGATACGCAGTATTTT,CSVETGFTDTQYF
TRBJ2-3,.,.,TRBV29-1,TGCAGCGTCGCAAGGGAGCTAACAGATACGCAGTATTTT,CSVARELTDTQYF
TRBJ2-3,.,few,TRBV2,TGTGCCACCTCAGGGGACGGTACGCAGTATTTT,CATSGDGTQYF
TRBJ2-2,.,.,TRBV7-9,TGTGCCAGCACCCCAGTAAATCTCAACACCGGGGAGCTGTTTTTT,CASTPVNLNTGELFF
TRBJ1-2,.,few,TRBV4-2,TGTGCCAGCAGTGAATCGAGTCCCGGCTATGGCTACACCTTC,CASSESSPGYGYTF
TRBJ2-1,TRBD2,few,TRBV2,TGTGCCGGCAGGGCACTAGCGGGAGGGCCGTCCTACAATGAGCAGTTCTTC,CAGRALAGGPSYNEQFF
TRBJ2-1,.,.,TRBV3-1/TRBV3-2,TGTGCCAGCAGCCAAGAACAACAGGCCTCCTACAATGAGCAGTTCTTC,CASSQEQQASYNEQFF
TRBJ2-2,.,.,TRBV5-1,TGCGCCAGCAGCTTGGAGGCAGGGAACACCGGGGAGCTGTTTTTT,CASSLEAGNTGELFF
TRBJ2-3,TRBD2,.,TRBV5-1,TGCGCCAGCAGCTTGGCGGGGACTAGAGGCATTGATACGCAGTATTTT,CASSLAGTRGIDTQYF
TRBJ1-6,.,once,TRBV4-3,TGCGCCAGCAGCCAAGGGACTTGGCCTAATTCACCCCTCCACTTT,CASSQGTWPNSPLHF
TRBJ2-7,.,.,TRBV3-1/TRBV3-2,TGTGCCAGCCGGTCAGGGCCCTACGAGCAGTACTTC,CASRSGPYEQYF
TRBJ2-1,TRBD2,once,TRBV10-3,TGTGCCATCAGACCCGGGACTAGCGGGGGGGCCGGTGAGCAGTTCTTC,CAIRPGTSGGAGEQFF
TRBJ2-7,TRBD1,.,TRBV7-2,TGTGCCAGCAGCTTAGACGGGACAGGGAATATCTACGAGCAGTACTTC,CASSLDGTGNIYEQYF
TRBJ2-2,TRBD1,.,TRBV11-2,TGTGCCAGCAGCTCGATTACAGGGGCCACCGGGGAGCTGTTTTTT,CASSSITGATGELFF
TRBJ1-1,TRBD1,.,TRBV23-1,TGCGCCAAGAGACAGGGGGTTGCTGAAGCTTTCTTT,CAKRQGVAEAFF
TRBJ1-5,.,.,TRBV7-8,TGTGCCAGCAGCTTAGATTCCTCCTATCAGCCCCAGCATTTT,CASSLDSSYQPQHF
TRBJ1-2,.,.,TRBV7-6,TGTGCCAGCAGCCCTGGACAGCGGTTAAATTATGGCTACACCTTC,CASSPGQRLNYGYTF
TRBJ1-3,TRBD1,.,TRBV10-2,TGCGCCAGCAGTGGAGGACAGGCTGGCGGAAACACCATATATTTT,CASSGGQAGGNTIYF
TRBJ1-2,.,.,TRBV4-3,TGCGCCAGCAACTTAAGGGGGGGGAACTATGGCTACACCTTC,CASNLRGGNYGYTF
TRBJ1-3,.,.,TRBV5-6,TGTGCCAGCAACCCCCGGGCTGGAAACACCATATATTTT,CASNPRAGNTIYF
TRBJ1-5,.,.,TRBV6-6,TGTGCCAGCAGTTACGGACTTTCTAGCAATCAGCCCCAGCATTTT,CASSYGLSSNQPQHF
TRBJ1-2,TRBD1,.,TRBV7-2,TGTGCCAGCAGCTTACGGCATCCGGGACAGCTCCATGGGGGCTACACCTTC,CASSLRHPGQLHGGYTF
TRBJ2-1,TRBD2,.,TRBV20-1,TGCAGTGCTAGTCCCCCCTGGGGGGGATACAATGAGCAGTTCTTC,CSASPPWGGYNEQFF
TRBJ2-3,.,.,TRBV7-9,TGTGCCAGCAGCCGGGACATGCGGTTGGATACGCAGTATTTT,CASSRDMRLDTQYF
TRBJ2-5,.,once,TRBV10-2,TGCACCAGCAGTGAACAGGATGGGACCCAGTACTTC,CTSSEQDGTQYF
TRBJ1-2,TRBD1,.,TRBV19,TGTGCCAGTAGTATCAGGGGGCGTGTGGATGGCTACACCTTC,CASSIRGRVDGYTF
TRBJ2-1,TRBD1,once,TRBV28,TGTGCCAGCAGTAAACGCCGGGACAGGGATGGAAATGAGCAGTTCTTC,CASSKRRDRDGNEQFF
TRBJ2-5,.,.,TRBV4-1,TGCGCCAGCAGCCAAGGGACGTCGGACGGGGGGACCCAGTACTTC,CASSQGTSDGGTQYF
TRBJ2-7,TRBD1,.,TRBV11-1,TGTGCCAGCAGCCCGGGGACAGGGGGCGGCTACGAGCAGTACTTC,CASSPGTGGGYEQYF
TRBJ1-4,TRBD1,.,TRBV10-2,TGCGCCAGCAAACAGGACAGGGGGCGCGCTGAAAAACTGTTTTTT,CASKQDRGRAEKLFF
TRBJ2-5,TRBD2,.,TRBV5-4,TGTGCCAGCAGCCCAAAGCGGGAGGGCCGGGAGACCCAGTACTTC,CASSPKREGRETQYF
TRBJ1-2,.,.,TRBV7-9,TGTGCCAGCAGCTACCTTACGGACTATGGCTACACCTTC,CASSYLTDYGYTF
TRBJ2-1,TRBD2,.,TRBV9,TGTGCCAGCAGCGTAGCACCTAGCGGGAGTCTGGCGGGTGAGCAGTTCTTC,CASSVAPSGSLAGEQFF
TRBJ2-7,TRBD1,.,TRBV7-2,TGTGCCAGCAGCTTTCCGGGACAGCCCTACGAGCAGTACTTC,CASSFPGQPYEQYF
TRBJ2-7,TRBD1,once,TRBV3-1/TRBV3-2,TGTGCCAGCAGCCCGCGGGACAGGGGCTACGAGCAGTACTTC,CASSPRDRGYEQYF
TRBJ1-4,TRBD1,.,TRBV6-2/TRBV6-3,TGTGCCAGCAGCCGTGGACAGGGAACGACTAATGAAAAACTGTTTTTT,CASSRGQGTTNEKLFF
TRBJ2-2,.,once,TRBV2,TGTGCCACGGGATACTACCTGCGACGGGACACCGGGGAGCTGTTTTTT,CATGYYLRRDTGELFF
TRBJ1-2,.,.,TRBV12-3/TRBV12-4,TGTGCCAGCAAAAACACAGGAGGGGATGGCTACACCTTC,CASKNTGGDGYTF
TRBJ1-3,.,.,TRBV11-2,TGTGCCAGCAGCTTAGACAGGGCGGCTGGAAACACCATATATTTT,CASSLDRAAGNTIYF
TRBJ2-5,TRBD2,.,TRBV27,TGTGCCAGCCAACTCGAGGGAGGGTACCCCAGGGAGACCCAGTACTTC,CASQLEGGYPRETQYF
TRBJ2-3,TRBD2,.,TRBV11-2,TGTGCCAGCAGCCCCCCTAGCGGGGGCGGGGGCACAGATACGCAGTATTTT,CASSPPSGGGGTDTQYF
TRBJ2-7,.,.,TRBV2,TGTGCCAGCAGTCTCCCCAGGATGGGGGGTAGGTCCTACGAGCAGTACTTC,CASSLPRMGGRSYEQYF
TRBJ2-3,TRBD2,.,TRBV10-1,TGCGCCAGCAGTCCCCAAGCGGGAGGGCCAGATACGCAGTATTTT,CASSPQAGGPDTQYF
TRBJ2-5,.,.,TRBV6-2/TRBV6-3,TGTGCCAGCAGTTACTCGGAGGGGGCCGAGACCCAGTACTTC,CASSYSEGAETQYF
TRBJ2-1,.,.,TRBV24-1,TGTGCCACCAGTGAGCAGGGGACGGACGCCCGGGAGTTCTTC,CATSEQGTDAREFF
TRBJ2-7,.,.,TRBV5-5,TGTGCCAGCAGCTTGGCGACAACCTACGAGCAGTACTTT,CASSLATTYEQYF
TRBJ1-1,TRBD1,.,TRBV18,TGTGCCAGCTCACACATGGACAGGGGGCGTACTGAAGCTTTCTTT,CASSHMDRGRTEAFF
TRBJ1-2,TRBD1,.,TRBV28,TGTGCCAGCCTCCCTCGTACAATTTCGGAACAGGGGAACTATGGCTACACCTTC,CASLPRTISEQGNYGYTF